Below, 26 T cell receptor beta chains from the same sample are listed, as sequenced in a study of T cell responses to AZD1222 COVID-19 vaccine. Some clones are missing from TCRdb's copy, which holds only in-frame ones; the method was immunoSEQ multiplex PCR. The sample carries over 100,000 clones, about nine tenths recorded once. The specimen comprised peripheral blood, sampled on day 0 of AZD1222 vaccination. Receptors were obtained from an adult in good health.

The V and J genes are TRBV2 and TRBJ1-2, with D unresolved. The V end was cut by 6 bases, the J end by 4 bases, with 12 bases between. The CDR3 consists of 13 residues. Germline V gene sequence: CDR1 SNHLY, CDR2 FYNNEI. CDR3 sequence: CASRGLAGYGYTF. The CDR3 coding sequence is TGTGCCAGCAGGGGGTTGGCGGGCTATGGCTACACCTTC.

The chain employs TRBV5-4 and TRBJ2-7, with TRBD1 matching over 9 bases. The germline gives CDR1 SGHNT, CDR2 YYREEE (reference sequence). The CDR3 consists of 15 residues. Unmatched junction bases numbered 12, after V lost 5 bases and J lost 6 bases. DNA of the CDR3: TGTGCCAGCAGAGCGCAACCGGGACAGGGTACCGAGCAGTACTTC. The encoded protein is CASRAQPGQGTEQYF.

The CDR3 is CAWSQQGSGTEAFF. The CDR3 nucleotides are TGTGCCTGGAGTCAACAGGGTTCGGGCACTGAAGCTTTCTTT. This rearrangement joins TRBV30 to TRBJ1-1, with D maybe TRBD1 (6 bases). The CDR3 is 14 residues long. Germline assignment: CDR1 GTSNPN and CDR2 SVGIG (reference sequence). Trimming removed 2 bases at V and 4 bases at J, with 14 bases between.

The chain recombines TRBV5-1 with TRBJ1-4; unclear D gene. The germline gives CDR1 SGHRS, CDR2 YFSETQ. Trimming stripped 4 bases from V and 0 bases from J, with 7 bases between. There are 14 residues in the CDR3. The CDR3 nucleotides are TGCGCCAGCAGCCCCTTTGCAACTAATGAAAAACTGTTTTTT. It is translated as CASSPFATNEKLFF. The whole variable domain, remainder taken from reference TRBV5-1 and TRBJ1-4, is KAGVTQTPRYLIKTRGQQVTLSCSPISGHRSVSWYQQTPGQGLQFLFEYFSETQRNKGNFPGRFSGRQFSNSRSEMNVSTLELGDSALYLCASSPFATNEKLFFGSGTQLSVL.

The gene calls are TRBV5-1 and TRBJ2-7, with 9 bases lining up with TRBD1. With 0 bases clipped from V and 1 base from J, the junction kept 14 bases outside the gene matches. The germline CDR1 and CDR2 sequences are SGHRS and YFSETQ. This CDR3 comprises 19 residues. The CDR3 bases are TGCGCCAGCAGCTTGGTACCGGGACAGGGTGTTGGTAAGTCCTACGAGCAGTACTTC. Its protein product is CASSLVPGQGVGKSYEQYF.

The DNA for the CDR3 is TGCGCCAGTCGGGGGACGGACTCCTACGAGCAGTACTTC. Protein sequence: CASRGTDSYEQYF. The rearrangement joins TRBV5-1 to TRBJ2-7, with D possibly TRBD2 on 6 matching bases. CDR1 SGHRS and CDR2 YFSETQ come from the germline V gene. The V end lost 8 bases, the J end lost 0 bases, and 12 bases lay between the germline ends. This CDR3 spans 13 amino acids. Supplemented by reference TRBV5-1 and TRBJ2-7, the full variable domain reads KAGVTQTPRYLIKTRGQQVTLSCSPISGHRSVSWYQQTPGQGLQFLFEYFSETQRNKGNFPGRFSGRQFSNSRSEMNVSTLELGDSALYLCASRGTDSYEQYFGPGTRLTVT.

CDR3 protein: CASRRTSDTGELFF. Here the CDR3 DNA reads TGTGCCAGCAGGCGAACTAGCGACACCGGGGAGCTGTTTTTT. The chain joins TRBV6-4 to TRBJ2-2; TRBD2 agrees at 7 bases. J was trimmed by 3 bases and V by 6 bases; bases with no gene match: 4. CDR3 length: 14 residues. CDR1 and CDR2 from the germline V gene are MRHNA and SNTAGT.

The chain has TRBV4-2 and TRBJ2-2; tentatively, D is TRBD1 (5 bases). The V end lost 4 bases, the J end lost 0 bases, and 9 bases lay between the germline ends. Germline V gene sequence: CDR1 LGHNA, CDR2 YNFKEQ. The CDR3 length is 15 residues. The CDR3 sequence: CASSRGHPNTGELFF. In DNA, the CDR3 is TGTGCCAGCAGCCGAGGACACCCGAACACCGGGGAGCTGTTTTTT.

The chain carries TRBV4-3 and TRBJ2-2; D is ambiguous. Trimming removed 1 base from V and 4 bases from J, with 10 bases in between. Germline V lookup: CDR1 LGHNA, CDR2 YSLEER. The CDR3 consists of 15 residues. CDR3 sequence (DNA): TGCGCCAGCAGCCAAGTTGAGTGGAGCACCGGGGAGCTGTTTTTT. Translating gives CASSQVEWSTGELFF.

This sequence joins TRBV6-5 and TRBJ1-2; D might be TRBD1 (5 bases). The germline V gene encodes CDR1 MNHEY and CDR2 SVGAGI. The V end was cut by 11 bases, the J end by 4 bases, with 17 bases between. This CDR3 spans 13 amino acids. CDR3 coding DNA: TGTGCCTCCAGGGCAGGTGGGCCCTATGGCTACACCTTC. Translating gives CASRAGGPYGYTF.

The genes are TRBV11-2 and TRBJ1-3; no reliable D call. CDR3 length: 14 amino acids. Trimming took off 5 bases at V and 3 bases at J, with 11 bases between the two ends. Germline lookup yields CDR1 SGHAT and CDR2 FQNNGV. The DNA of the CDR3 is TGTGCCAGCAGCAAGGGATCGGTTGGAAACACCATATATTTT. It codes for CASSKGSVGNTIYF.

The chain has TRBV4-1 and TRBJ1-1; D is ambiguous. The CDR3 spans 15 residues. Trimming shortened V by 0 bases and J by 1 base, and 9 bases separated the two germline ends. CDR1 and CDR2 (germline): MGHRA, YSYEKL. In DNA form, the CDR3 reads TGCGCCAGCAGCCAAGATCCACGGGGGAACACTGAAGCTTTCTTT. The encoded protein is CASSQDPRGNTEAFF.

The gene calls are TRBV6-4 and TRBJ2-1; 15 bases are shared with TRBD2. V was clipped by 4 bases and J by 6 bases; unmatched bases: 1. The CDR3 sequence is 15 residues long. The V gene's germline CDR1 is MRHNA and CDR2 SNTAGT. As DNA, the CDR3 is TGTGCCAGCAGTGGGACTAGCGGGGGGGCCAATGAGCAGTTCTTC. It translates to CASSGTSGGANEQFF.

The chain employs TRBV2 and TRBJ1-6; D is unresolved. Trimming shortened V by 6 bases and J by 8 bases, and 14 bases separated the two germline ends. Germline-derived CDR1 and CDR2 are SNHLY and FYNNEI. The CDR3 extends over 14 amino acids. The CDR3 sequence is CASRELVNHSPLHF. In DNA, the CDR3 is TGTGCCAGCAGAGAACTCGTTAACCATTCACCCCTCCACTTT.

The J gene is TRBJ1-2, the V gene TRBV6-2 or TRBV6-3, with TRBD1 as a possible D gene (5 bases). CDR3 size: 15 residues. V lost 0 bases to trimming and J lost 4 bases, with 12 bases between them. From germline, CDR1 is MNHEY and CDR2 SVGEGT. CDR3 coding DNA: TGTGCCAGCAGTTACTCGGGGACGGGACCCTATGGCTACACCTTC. It codes for CASSYSGTGPYGYTF.

The chain combines TRBV7-9 with TRBJ1-3, with a possible D match to TRBD1 (5 bases). The CDR3 has 15 residues. CDR1 is SEHNR, CDR2 FQNEAQ, per germline (reference sequence). V was trimmed by 5 bases and J by 7 bases, leaving 18 bases between them. CDR3 in DNA: TGTGCCAGCAGCCCCGACCGGGGGGAGACGAACACCATATATTTT. Its translation is CASSPDRGETNTIYF.

This chain uses TRBV9 with TRBJ1-1; D ambiguous. This CDR3 comprises 12 residues. Trimming cost V 0 bases and J 9 bases, with 9 bases left between them. In germline, CDR1 is SGDLS, CDR2 YYNGEE. CDR3 loop: CASSVGLGKAFF. For the CDR3, the DNA is TGTGCCAGCAGCGTAGGTCTGGGCAAAGCTTTCTTT.

The chain combines TRBV6-6 with TRBJ2-3; TRBD2 might be the D (7 bases). The ends were cut back, 2 bases at V and 5 bases at J, with 14 bases in the middle. Germline assignment: CDR1 MNHNY and CDR2 SVGAGI (reference sequence). This CDR3 spans 15 amino acids. The CDR3 nucleotides read TGTGCCAGCAGTTACGGGAGGGGGGGACAAGATACGCAGTATTTT. It translates to CASSYGRGGQDTQYF.

The CDR3 spells CASSIPGPYEQYF. The DNA for the CDR3 is TGTGCCAGTAGTATCCCCGGCCCCTACGAGCAGTACTTC. This rearrangement joins TRBV19 to TRBJ2-7; D not certain. V lost 3 bases and J 2 bases, leaving 8 bases between the germline ends. The CDR3 spans 13 residues. Germline V CDR1 and CDR2: LNHDA, SQIVND (reference sequence).

V and J are TRBV18 and TRBJ1-1; D is possibly TRBD1 (5 bases). CDR1 and CDR2 from the germline V gene are KGHSH and LQKENI. The CDR3 loop spans 14 amino acids. The V end lost 4 bases, the J end lost 6 bases, and 15 bases lay between the germline ends. CDR3 sequence: CASSRSGEYSEAFF. The CDR3 bases are TGTGCCAGCTCACGGTCGGGGGAATATTCTGAAGCTTTCTTT. Complete variable domain (other parts from reference TRBV18 and TRBJ1-1): NAGVMQNPRHLVRRRGQEARLRCSPMKGHSHVYWYRQLPEEGLKFMVYLQKENIIDESGMPKERFSAEFPKEGPSILRIQQVVRGDSAAYFCASSRSGEYSEAFFGQGTRLTVV.

The chain joins TRBV30 to TRBJ1-2; D is perhaps TRBD1 (6 bases). This CDR3 spans 15 amino acids. In germline, CDR1 is GTSNPN, CDR2 SVGIG (reference sequence). The ends were cut back, 0 bases at V and 4 bases at J, with 15 bases in the middle. The CDR3 DNA follows: TGTGCCTGGAGTGTAACGGGCTCGGGGGCCTATGGCTACACCTTC. Protein product: CAWSVTGSGAYGYTF.

This clone occurred a few times. The rearrangement links TRBV7-9 to TRBJ1-3, with a weak D call TRBD1 (5 bases). Germline V gene lookup returns CDR1 SEHNR and CDR2 FQNEAQ (reference sequence). V dropped 5 bases and J dropped 1 base, with 12 bases sitting between them. This CDR3 comprises 15 residues. The CDR3 coding sequence is TGTGCCAGCAGCCGAGAGGGGAGTTCTGGAAACACCATATATTTT. This codes for CASSREGSSGNTIYF.

The chain links TRBV30 to TRBJ1-1; TRBD1 aligns across 7 bases. V was pared by 8 bases and J by 6 bases, with 6 bases of the junction left unmatched. The CDR3 contains 11 residues. Germline CDR1 GTSNPN, CDR2 SVGIG (reference sequence). CDR3 in amino acids: CAGEGAAEAFF. CDR3 sequence (DNA): TGTGCCGGCGAGGGGGCGGCTGAAGCTTTCTTT.

CDR3 sequence: CASTPGPGYNEQFF. CDR3 DNA: TGTGCCAGCACGCCTGGGCCCGGGTACAATGAGCAGTTCTTC. This chain connects TRBV18 to TRBJ2-1; D not resolved. The CDR3 length is 14 residues. The V end was cut by 8 bases, the J end by 4 bases, with 15 bases between. CDR1 and CDR2 from the germline V gene are KGHSH and LQKENI.

A few counts support this clone. This sample also contains other DNA sequences that code for the same CDR3. The chain couples TRBV5-1 to TRBJ2-2; no firm D call. Germline CDR1 is SGHRS and CDR2 is YFSETQ. Trimming shortened V by 4 bases and J by 3 bases, and 10 bases separated the two germline ends. The CDR3 is 14 residues long. CDR3 sequence (DNA): TGCGCCAGCAGCCTAAGACCAGACACCGGGGAGCTGTTTTTT. Its translation is CASSLRPDTGELFF.

This clone was observed a handful of times. This sequence joins TRBV5-4 and TRBJ2-4; possible D gene TRBD1, 6 bases. Germline V gives CDR1 SGHNT, CDR2 YYREEE (reference sequence). The length of the CDR3 is 15 residues. V lost 0 bases and J lost 0, with 7 bases in between. The CDR3 DNA reads TGTGCCAGCAGCTTGGTACAGGGAGCCAAAAACATTCAGTACTTC. This sequence encodes CASSLVQGAKNIQYF.